The clone carrying this TCR beta chain showed up just once. Its antigen is undetermined. Profiled with immunoSEQ multiplex PCR; TCRdb holds only in-frame clones, not every one. The sample carries more than 1 million clones, approximately 78% recorded once. CDR1 is MNHEY, CDR2 SVGAGI, per germline. V lost 5 bases and J lost 6, with 8 bases in between. This CDR3 comprises 11 residues. In the CD4+ fraction, cells were divided into CD45RA+ naive and CD45RA-negative memory subsets. The data belong to a study of shared clonotypes between healthy human individuals. On the study more broadly: Every donor yielded three CD4 naive, three CD4 memory, two CD8 naive and one CD8 memory plate.

Study-wide results and caveats: Only blood underwent sampling, and tissue repertoires likely differ.

This chain uses TRBV6-5 with TRBJ2-7; a possible D gene is TRBD1 (7 bases). The TCR was taken from a man aged 18 to 30 in good health. Some clones in this sample may be carry-over from other donors' samples. The material sequenced was memory CD4+ T cells from PBMCs. This sample's subset: CD45RA-negative fraction. CDR3 bases: TGTGCCAGCAGTCAGGGGGGCGAGCAGTACTTC. Protein sequence: CASSQGGEQYF.